This T cell receptor (beta chain) comes out of a study of shared clonotypes between healthy human individuals. Here immunoSEQ multiplex PCR was the method, and the copy in TCRdb shows in-frame clones only, minus some. The sample shows about 1.5 million clones, approximately 98% of them seen only once. The CDR3 has 14 residues. Looked up from germline, CDR1 is SQVTM and CDR2 is ANQGSEA. V gave up 2 bases and J gave up 7 bases; unmatched junction bases: 9. This clonotype originated in a man between 25 and 39 years old in good health. The chain couples TRBV29-1 to TRBJ1-1; 8 nucleotides match TRBD1. The source material was naive CD4+ T cells sorted from blood. The subset here: CD45RA+ positively selected. Here the CDR3 reads CSVENDRGFVEAFF. CDR3 coding DNA: TGCAGCGTTGAAAACGACAGGGGATTCGTTGAAGCTTTCTTT.